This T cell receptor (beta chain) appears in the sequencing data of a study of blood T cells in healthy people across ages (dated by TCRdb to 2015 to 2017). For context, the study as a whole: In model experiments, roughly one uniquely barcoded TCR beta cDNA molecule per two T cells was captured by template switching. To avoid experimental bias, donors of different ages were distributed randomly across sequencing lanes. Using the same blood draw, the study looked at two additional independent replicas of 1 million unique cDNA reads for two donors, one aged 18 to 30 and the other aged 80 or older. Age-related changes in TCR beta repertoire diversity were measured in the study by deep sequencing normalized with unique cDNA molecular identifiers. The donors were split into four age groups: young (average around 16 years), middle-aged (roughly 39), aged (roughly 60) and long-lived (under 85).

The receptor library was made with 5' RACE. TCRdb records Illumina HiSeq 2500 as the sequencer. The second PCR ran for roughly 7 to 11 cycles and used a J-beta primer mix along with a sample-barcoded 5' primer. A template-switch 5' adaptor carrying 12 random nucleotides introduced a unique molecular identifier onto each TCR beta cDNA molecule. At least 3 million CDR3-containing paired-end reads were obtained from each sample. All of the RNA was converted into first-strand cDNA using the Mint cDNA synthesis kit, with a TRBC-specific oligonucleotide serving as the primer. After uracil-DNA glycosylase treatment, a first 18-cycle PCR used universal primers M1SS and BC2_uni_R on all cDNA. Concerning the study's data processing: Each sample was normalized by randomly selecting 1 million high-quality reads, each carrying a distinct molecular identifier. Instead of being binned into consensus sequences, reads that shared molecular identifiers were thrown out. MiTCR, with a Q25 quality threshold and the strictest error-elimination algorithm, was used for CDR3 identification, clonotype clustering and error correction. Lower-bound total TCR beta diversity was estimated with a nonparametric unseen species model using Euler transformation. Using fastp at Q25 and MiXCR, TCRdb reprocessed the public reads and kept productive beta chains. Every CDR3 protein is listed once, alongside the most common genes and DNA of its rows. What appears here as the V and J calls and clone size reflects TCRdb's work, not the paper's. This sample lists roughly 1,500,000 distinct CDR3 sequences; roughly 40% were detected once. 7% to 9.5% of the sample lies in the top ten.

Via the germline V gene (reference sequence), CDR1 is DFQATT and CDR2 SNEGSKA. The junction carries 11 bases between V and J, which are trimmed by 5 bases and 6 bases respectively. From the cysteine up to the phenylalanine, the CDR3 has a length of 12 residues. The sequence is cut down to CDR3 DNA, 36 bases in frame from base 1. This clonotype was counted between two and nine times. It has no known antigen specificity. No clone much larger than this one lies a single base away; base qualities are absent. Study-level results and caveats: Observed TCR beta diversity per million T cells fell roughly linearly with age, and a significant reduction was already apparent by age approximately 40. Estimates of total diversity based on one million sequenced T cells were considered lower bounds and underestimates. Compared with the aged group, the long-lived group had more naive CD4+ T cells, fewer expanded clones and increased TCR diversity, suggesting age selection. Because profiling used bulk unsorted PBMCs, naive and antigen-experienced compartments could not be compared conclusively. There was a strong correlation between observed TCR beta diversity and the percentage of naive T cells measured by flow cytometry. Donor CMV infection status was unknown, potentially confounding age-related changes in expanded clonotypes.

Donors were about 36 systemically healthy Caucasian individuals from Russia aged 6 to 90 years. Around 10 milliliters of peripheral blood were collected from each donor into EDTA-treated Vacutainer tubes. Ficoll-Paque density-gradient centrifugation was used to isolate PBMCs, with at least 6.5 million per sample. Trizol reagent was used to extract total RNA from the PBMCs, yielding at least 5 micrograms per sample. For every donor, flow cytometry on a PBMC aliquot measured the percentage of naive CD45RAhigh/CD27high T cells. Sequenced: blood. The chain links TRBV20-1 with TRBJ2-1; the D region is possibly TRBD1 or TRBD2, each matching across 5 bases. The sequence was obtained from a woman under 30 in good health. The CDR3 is CSAQRGPNEQFF. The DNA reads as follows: TGCAGTGCTCAGAGGGGCCCCAATGAGCAGTTCTTC.